This TCR beta chain was sequenced during a study of T cells in Graves' hyperthyroidism and ophthalmopathy. Study findings and constraints: Appearing also in blood were most of the thyroid clonotypes expanded above 0.001.

Clinical symptoms, serum thyroxine and TRAb, thyroid ultrasound and orbital computed tomography together formed the diagnostic basis. CDR3 length equals 13 residues. Trimming left V 3 bases short and J 3 bases short, with 8 bases between. CDR1 and CDR2 (germline): LGHNA, YNFKEQ. RNA transcripts provided the source from which TCR beta CDR3 regions were amplified. Primed by the HTBI set, a first-round RT-PCR was run on the TCR CDR3. Via MiXCR, TCRdb re-called the multiplex PCR reads, giving one row per CDR3 protein. The table has 400,000 to 550,000 distinct CDR3 sequences, roughly 25% seen once. This clonotype was seen at least ten times. Its specificity is not known.

V is TRBV4-2 and J is TRBJ1-2, with D possibly matching TRBD1 (6 bases). This TCR was sampled from a woman aged 25 to 39 with Graves' ophthalmopathy. The sequencing input was blood. The CDR3 nucleotides read TGTGCCAGCAGCCAGGACAGCGACTATGGCTACACCTTC. Amino acids: CASSQDSDYGYTF.